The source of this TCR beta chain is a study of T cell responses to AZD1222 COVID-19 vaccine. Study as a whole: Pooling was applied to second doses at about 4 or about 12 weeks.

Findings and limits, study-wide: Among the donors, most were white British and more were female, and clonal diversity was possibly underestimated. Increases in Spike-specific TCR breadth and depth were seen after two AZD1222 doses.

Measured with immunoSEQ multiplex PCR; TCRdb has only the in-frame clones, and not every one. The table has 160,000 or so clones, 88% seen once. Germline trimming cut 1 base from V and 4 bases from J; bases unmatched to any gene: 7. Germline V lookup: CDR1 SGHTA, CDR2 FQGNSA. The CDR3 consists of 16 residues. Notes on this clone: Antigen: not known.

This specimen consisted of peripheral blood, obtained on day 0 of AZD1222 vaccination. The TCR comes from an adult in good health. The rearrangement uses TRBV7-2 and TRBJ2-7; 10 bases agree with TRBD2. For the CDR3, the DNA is TGTGCCAGCAGCTTAGTAGTAGCGGGGGGCGGGTACGAGCAGTACTTC. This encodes CASSLVVAGGGYEQYF.